This TCR beta chain was sequenced for a study of blood T cell repertoires in COVID-19 (dated by TCRdb to 2019 to 2021). Regarding the complete study: The collaborator samples originated in the United States, Italy and Spain and spanned the acute and convalescent phases of COVID-19. The material from the prospective study consisted of cDNA or gDNA derived from T cells, B-cell-depleted T cells, or PBMCs. Subjects who had been exposed to COVID-19, were actively infected with it, or had recovered from it provided the deeply sampled blood TCRbeta repertoires that made up the dataset. A freely available public database, intended as a resource for researchers studying the immune response to SARS-CoV-2, is where the repertoires were released. Samples were obtained from the ongoing ImmuneRACE study (first 160 participants) and from roughly 1,300 subjects provided by 6 global collaborators. A de-identified subject ID, COVID-19 status, age in years and sex were almost always included in the sample metadata. Where available, HLA class I and class II types were obtained from metadata supplied by the sample provider rather than from assay-based typing. The research as a whole found: How much clinical and demographic metadata was included differed by source and by participant, and the metadata was provided uncurated.

As for this clone: No antigen is known for it. Nothing much larger sits one base from this clone, and base qualities are not available.

Whole blood was collected in K2EDTA tubes by collaborating institutions according to the institutions' own protocols. For TCRbeta analysis, collaborator samples were shipped as frozen whole blood, as isolated PBMCs, or as DNA extracted from either sample type. TCRbeta CDR3 regions were amplified from genomic DNA using the immunoSEQ Assay, a bias-controlled multiplex PCR. Turning to the authors' computational methods: Nucleated cell counts per sample were estimated from amplification of reference gene primers within the assay. To quantify the absolute abundance of each unique TCRbeta CDR3 rearrangement, sequence reads were collapsed and filtered. For each sample, productive Simpson clonality was calculated by taking the square root of Simpson's diversity index across productive rearrangements. TCRdb mirrors the immuneACCESS table, restricted to in-frame sequences. Some clones are absent from its copies; in checked studies, under half trace to an unresolved V gene, and the reason for the others is unknown. The V and J calls and clone size come from that table; D and trimming were worked out from the DNA. A total of approximately 350,000 clones appear in this sample, 89% of them only once. Clones ranked in the top ten supply roughly 1.2% of the sample.

The CDR3 runs 18 residues from the cysteine to the phenylalanine. CDR3 DNA only is kept here, 54 bases in frame from base 1. CDR1 and CDR2, looked up from the germline V gene, are MGHRA and YSYEKL. V is cut by 3 bases and J by 8 bases, and the space between the germline ends is 23 bases. The sequence was collected from a man between 35 and 55 years old with acute or convalescent COVID-19. The sample comprised peripheral blood. The chain employs TRBV4-1 and TRBJ1-6; D gene: possibly TRBD1, on 6 matching bases. CDR3 region: CASSQGRWVGTNDSPLHF. The base sequence is TGCGCCAGCAGCCAGGGGCGGTGGGTCGGGACAAATGATTCACCCCTCCACTTT.